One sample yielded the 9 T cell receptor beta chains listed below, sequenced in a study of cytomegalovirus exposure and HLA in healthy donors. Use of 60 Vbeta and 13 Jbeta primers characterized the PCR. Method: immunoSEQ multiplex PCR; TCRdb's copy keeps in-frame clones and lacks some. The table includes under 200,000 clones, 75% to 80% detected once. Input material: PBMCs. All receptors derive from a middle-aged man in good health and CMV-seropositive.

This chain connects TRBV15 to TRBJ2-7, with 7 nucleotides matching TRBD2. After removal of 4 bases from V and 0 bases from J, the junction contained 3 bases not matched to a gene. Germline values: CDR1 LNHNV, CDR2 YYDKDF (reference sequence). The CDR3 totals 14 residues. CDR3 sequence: CATSTASGSYEQYF. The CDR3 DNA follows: TGTGCCACCAGCACGGCTAGCGGCTCCTACGAGCAGTACTTC.

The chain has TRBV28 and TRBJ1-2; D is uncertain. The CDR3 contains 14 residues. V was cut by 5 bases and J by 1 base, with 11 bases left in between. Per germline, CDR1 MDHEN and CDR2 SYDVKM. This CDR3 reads CASSPLGINYGYTF. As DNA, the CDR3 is TGTGCCAGCAGTCCACTCGGGATTAACTATGGCTACACCTTC.

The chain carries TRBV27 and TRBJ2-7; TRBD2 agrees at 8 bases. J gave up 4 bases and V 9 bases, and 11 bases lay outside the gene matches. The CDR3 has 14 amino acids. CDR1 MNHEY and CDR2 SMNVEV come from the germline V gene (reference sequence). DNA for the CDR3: TGTGCCAGTAAACGGGGGGGCCGGTCGTACGAGCAGTACTTC. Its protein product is CASKRGGRSYEQYF.

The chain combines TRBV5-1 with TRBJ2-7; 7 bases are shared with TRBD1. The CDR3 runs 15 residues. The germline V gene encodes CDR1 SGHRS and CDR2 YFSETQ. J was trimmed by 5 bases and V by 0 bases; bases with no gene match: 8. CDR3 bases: TGCGCCAGCAGCTTGGCCCCGACAGGGATCAACGAGCAGTACTTC. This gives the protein CASSLAPTGINEQYF.

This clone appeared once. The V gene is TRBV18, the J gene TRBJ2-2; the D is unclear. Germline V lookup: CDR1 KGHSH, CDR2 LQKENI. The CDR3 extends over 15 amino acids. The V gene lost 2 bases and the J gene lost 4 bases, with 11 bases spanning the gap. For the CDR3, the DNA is TGTGCCAGCTCACCAACCGGCCACAGCACCGGGGAGCTGTTTTTT. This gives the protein CASSPTGHSTGELFF.

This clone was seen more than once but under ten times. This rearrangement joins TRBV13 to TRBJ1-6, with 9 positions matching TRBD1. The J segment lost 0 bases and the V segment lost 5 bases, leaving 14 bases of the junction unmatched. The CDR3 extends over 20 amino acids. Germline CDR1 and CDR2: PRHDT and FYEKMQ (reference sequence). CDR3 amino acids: CASSDRKGQGGSSYNSPLHF. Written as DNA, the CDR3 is TGTGCCAGCAGCGACCGCAAGGGACAGGGAGGCAGCTCCTATAATTCACCCCTCCACTTT.

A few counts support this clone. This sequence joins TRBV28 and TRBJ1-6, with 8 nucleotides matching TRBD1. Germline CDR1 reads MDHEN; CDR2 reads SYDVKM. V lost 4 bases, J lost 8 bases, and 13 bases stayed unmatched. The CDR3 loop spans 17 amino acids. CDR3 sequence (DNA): TGTGCCAGCAGTTCACCCCTAGACAGGGGCATAGATTCACCCCTCCACTTT. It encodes CASSSPLDRGIDSPLHF. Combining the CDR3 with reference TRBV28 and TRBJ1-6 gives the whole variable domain DVKVTQSSRYLVKRTGEKVFLECVQDMDHENMFWYRQDPGLGLRLIYFSYDVKMKEKGDIPEGYSVSREKKERFSLILESASTNQTSMYLCASSSPLDRGIDSPLHFGNGTRLTVT.

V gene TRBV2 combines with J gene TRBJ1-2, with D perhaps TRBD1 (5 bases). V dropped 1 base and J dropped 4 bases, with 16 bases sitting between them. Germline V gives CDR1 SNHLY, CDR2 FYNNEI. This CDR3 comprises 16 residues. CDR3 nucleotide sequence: TGTGCCAGCAGTGAAGGGGAGGGTTCGAGGGGCTATGGCTACACCTTC. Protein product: CASSEGEGSRGYGYTF. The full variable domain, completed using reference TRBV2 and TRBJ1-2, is EPEVTQTPSHQVTQMGQEVILRCVPISNHLYFYWYRQILGQKVEFLVSFYNNEISEKSEIFDDQFSVERPDGSNFTLKIRSTKLEDSAMYFCASSEGEGSRGYGYTFGSGTRLTVV.

CDR3 protein: CASSLLGQGAEQYF. DNA of the CDR3: TGTGCCAGCAGCCTCTTGGGACAGGGGGCCGAGCAGTACTTC. This sequence joins TRBV2 and TRBJ2-5, with 12 nucleotides matching TRBD1. The J call may be faulty, since TRBJ2-7 better matches the DNA end. The CDR3 runs to 14 residues. CDR1 and CDR2 (germline): SNHLY, FYNNEI.